Shown below are 29 T cell receptor beta chains from a single sample sequenced in a study of blood T cell repertoires in COVID-19. Clones were read by immunoSEQ multiplex PCR, and TCRdb kept only the in-frame ones, dropping some. The sample lists a few hundred thousand clones, 70% to 90% seen once, with about 9.8% in the top ten. Sample: peripheral blood. The receptors come from a man between 18 and 29 years old with active or convalescent COVID-19.

V gene TRBV27 combines with J gene TRBJ1-1, with unresolved D. V lost 4 bases and J 5 bases, leaving 14 bases between the germline ends. This CDR3 region has 14 residues. CDR1 is MNHEY and CDR2 is SMNVEV in the germline V gene (reference sequence). The CDR3 DNA sequence: TGTGCCAGCAGTTACCAGCGAACCGGGACTGAAGCTTTCTTT. Translation: CASSYQRTGTEAFF.

V is TRBV7-2 and J is TRBJ2-3, with unresolved D. Trimming removed 2 bases from V and 2 bases from J, with 14 bases in between. Germline values: CDR1 SGHTA, CDR2 FQGNSA. This CDR3 contains 16 residues. The CDR3 loop reads CASSLREFFNTDTQYF. The CDR3 nucleotides read TGTGCCAGCAGCTTAAGAGAGTTTTTTAACACAGATACGCAGTATTTT.

The gene calls are TRBV28 and TRBJ2-3; 8 bases are a match to TRBD2. The CDR3 has 19 residues. J lost 5 bases, V lost 2 bases, and 18 bases had no gene match. The V gene's germline CDR1 is MDHEN and CDR2 SYDVKM. The CDR3 nucleotides are TGTGCCAGCAGTTTAAGGTCGGGGGGGCAAATATTAGTGGGAGATACGCAGTATTTT. Protein: CASSLRSGGQILVGDTQYF.

The chain combines TRBV13 with TRBJ2-3, with 10 nucleotides matching TRBD1. This CDR3 is built from 16 residues. V shed 5 bases, J shed 0 bases, and the junction held 5 bases outside the gene matches. Germline loops: CDR1 PRHDT, CDR2 FYEKMQ (reference sequence). CDR3 sequence (DNA): TGTGCCAGCAGCGGTCGGACAGGGGGTAGCACAGATACGCAGTATTTT. Translating gives CASSGRTGGSTDTQYF.

This chain links TRBV7-9 with TRBJ2-7, with 9 bases matching TRBD2. The V segment lost 8 bases and the J segment 5 bases; nucleotides outside the gene matches: 7. Germline-derived CDR1 and CDR2 are SEHNR and FQNEAQ (reference sequence). This CDR3 comprises 13 residues. The CDR3 sequence: CASLAGATNEQYF. CDR3 DNA: TGTGCCAGCTTAGCGGGGGCCACTAACGAGCAGTACTTC.

The chain joins TRBV29-1 to TRBJ1-2, with D perhaps TRBD1 (6 bases). V lost 6 bases and J 6 bases, leaving 23 bases between the germline ends. Germline values: CDR1 SQVTM, CDR2 ANQGSEA. The CDR3 has 15 amino acids. The CDR3 region is CSVALGQSESDGYTF. CDR3 nucleotides: TGCAGCGTCGCCCTAGGACAGTCCGAATCCGATGGCTACACCTTC.

The CDR3 coding sequence is TGTGCCAGTAGTATAGAAGGTCGGGGGATTAGCACTGAAGCTTTCTTT. This encodes CASSIEGRGISTEAFF. The J gene is TRBJ1-1, the V gene TRBV19, with a weak D call TRBD1 (5 bases). Trimming left V 0 bases short and J 4 bases short, with 15 bases between. Germline CDR1 is LNHDA and CDR2 is SQIVND (reference sequence). This CDR3 has 16 residues.

The J gene is TRBJ1-1, the V gene TRBV10-3; the D is unclear. Per germline, CDR1 ENHRY and CDR2 SYGVKD. V was shortened by 2 bases and J by 8 bases, with 9 bases between the two germline ends. The CDR3 spans 12 residues. In DNA form, the CDR3 reads TGTGCCATCAGTGAGCCGGGAACAGAAGCTTTCTTT. It is translated as CAISEPGTEAFF.

The V gene is TRBV7-9, the J gene TRBJ1-2, with D unresolved. The CDR3 has 12 residues. The germline CDR1 and CDR2 sequences are SEHNR and FQNEAQ (reference sequence). The germline V and J ends were trimmed by 5 bases and 8 bases, with 12 bases remaining between them. CDR3 residues: CASSLPTRGYTF. In DNA, the CDR3 is TGTGCCAGCAGCCTACCGACTCGCGGCTACACCTTC.

The chain links TRBV10-3 to TRBJ2-3, with 12 bases identical to TRBD2. Unmatched junction bases numbered 8, after V lost 3 bases and J lost 7 bases. This CDR3 is 16 amino acids long. The germline V gene encodes CDR1 ENHRY and CDR2 SYGVKD. The CDR3 loop is CAISDRTSGVGYTQYF. In DNA, the CDR3 is TGTGCCATCAGTGATCGGACTAGCGGGGTGGGATATACGCAGTATTTT.

CDR3 amino acids: CASSLSEDSPGSYEQYF. The CDR3 nucleotides read TGTGCCAGCAGCTTATCGGAGGACAGCCCCGGCTCCTACGAGCAGTACTTC. The rearrangement joins TRBV7-3 to TRBJ2-7, with D possibly TRBD1 on 6 matching bases. Trimming removed 2 bases at V and 0 bases at J, with 17 bases between. The V gene's germline CDR1 is SGHTA and CDR2 FQGTGA. The length of the CDR3 is 17 residues.

This chain connects TRBV11-2 to TRBJ2-2; 7 nucleotides align to TRBD1. Germline loops: CDR1 SGHAT, CDR2 FQNNGV. The CDR3 sequence is 14 residues long. After removal of 4 bases from V and 3 bases from J, the junction contained 2 bases not matched to a gene. The chain's CDR3 is CASSWGQYTGELFF. CDR3 nucleotide sequence: TGTGCCAGCAGCTGGGGACAGTACACCGGGGAGCTGTTTTTT. The complete variable domain, with remaining parts taken from reference TRBV11-2 and TRBJ2-2, reads EAGVAQSPRYKIIEKRQSVAFWCNPISGHATLYWYQQILGQGPKLLIQFQNNGVVDDSQLPKDRFSAERLKGVDSTLKIQPAKLEDSAVYLCASSWGQYTGELFFGEGSRLTVL.

The genes are TRBV20-1 and TRBJ2-7; 7 bases line up with TRBD1. Per the germline V gene, CDR1 is DFQATT and CDR2 is SNEGSKA (reference sequence). J lost 7 bases, V lost 8 bases, and 8 bases had no gene match. This CDR3 comprises 11 residues. Here the CDR3 DNA reads TGCAGTACGAGGGGGCATGGAGAGCAGTACTTC. Translating gives CSTRGHGEQYF.

The chain has TRBV7-2 and TRBJ2-5; D gene uncertain. With 4 bases removed from V and 2 bases from J, the gap between germline ends came to 14 bases. The length of the CDR3 is 15 residues. Germline V lookup: CDR1 SGHTA, CDR2 FQGNSA. The CDR3 here is CASSSFQIPQETQYF. The CDR3 DNA is TGTGCCAGCAGCTCGTTCCAGATCCCTCAAGAGACCCAGTACTTC.

The rearrangement links TRBV6-5 to TRBJ1-1; D is ambiguous. The V gene lost 4 bases and the J gene lost 1 base, with 13 bases spanning the gap. The V gene's germline CDR1 is MNHEY and CDR2 SVGAGI. The CDR3 sequence is 15 residues long. This CDR3 reads CASSSPAPGNTEAFF. In nucleotides, the CDR3 is TGTGCCAGCAGTTCCCCGGCCCCAGGGAACACTGAAGCTTTCTTT.

This clone was detected once. The genes are TRBV5-1 and TRBJ1-1; TRBD1 aligns across 10 bases. Unmatched junction bases numbered 11, after V lost 4 bases and J lost 2 bases. Germline V lookup: CDR1 SGHRS, CDR2 YFSETQ. CDR3 length: 17 residues. The CDR3 spells CASSQAPGQGSNTEAFF. The CDR3 nucleotides read TGCGCCAGCAGCCAAGCACCGGGACAGGGGAGTAACACTGAAGCTTTCTTT. Full variable domain (outside the CDR3, taken from reference TRBV5-1 and TRBJ1-1): KAGVTQTPRYLIKTRGQQVTLSCSPISGHRSVSWYQQTPGQGLQFLFEYFSETQRNKGNFPGRFSGRQFSNSRSEMNVSTLELGDSALYLCASSQAPGQGSNTEAFFGQGTRLTVV.

The genes are TRBV4-3 and TRBJ2-1; 8 nucleotides line up with TRBD1. The CDR3 runs 15 residues. V lost 1 base and J lost 7; bases outside the gene matches: 6. The germline gives CDR1 LGHNA, CDR2 YSLEER. CDR3 in amino acids: CASSQGSGGSNEQFF. The DNA for the CDR3 is TGCGCCAGCAGCCAAGGGTCAGGGGGCTCGAATGAGCAGTTCTTC.

The V gene is TRBV11-2, the J gene TRBJ2-3; the match to TRBD2 covers 8 bases. Trimming cost V 1 base and J 4 bases; bases outside gene matches: 1. The CDR3 contains 14 residues. Germline-derived CDR1 and CDR2 are SGHAT and FQNNGV. This CDR3 is CASSLAGGPDTQYF. CDR3 coding DNA: TGTGCCAGCAGCTTAGCGGGGGGGCCAGATACGCAGTATTTT.

The V gene is TRBV24-1, the J gene TRBJ2-5; D gene unclear. Per germline, CDR1 KGHDR and CDR2 SFDVKD. CDR3 length equals 13 residues. Between the trimmed V and J ends, which lost 4 bases and 5 bases, there was a span of 10 bases. The CDR3 DNA sequence: TGTGCCACCAGTGACCCATACACCGAGACCCAGTACTTC. Its protein is CATSDPYTETQYF.

This clone came up a few times. The V and J genes are TRBV12-3 or TRBV12-4 and TRBJ1-1, with D unclear. This CDR3 is 13 amino acids long. V was trimmed by 3 bases and J by 5 bases, leaving 10 bases between them. The CDR3, as DNA: TGTGCCAGCAGTTTTTCGGTTGGTACTGAAGCTTTCTTT. It specifies CASSFSVGTEAFF.

The J gene is TRBJ1-2, the V gene TRBV19; the match to TRBD1 covers 9 bases. J lost 4 bases, V lost 8 bases, and 2 bases had no gene match. Germline-derived CDR1 and CDR2 are LNHDA and SQIVND (reference sequence). CDR3 length: 12 residues. The CDR3 sequence is CASGTGLYGYTF. The CDR3 nucleotides are TGTGCCAGTGGGACAGGGCTCTATGGCTACACCTTC.

This clone was recorded once. One junction end disagrees with the germline gene, perhaps due to a read error. The chain carries TRBV6-5 and TRBJ1-2; D remains unclear. The germline V gene encodes CDR1 MNHEY and CDR2 SVGAGI. This CDR3 contains 12 residues. The CDR3: CALSSKFYGYTF. For the CDR3, the DNA is TGCGCGCTGTCTAGCAAATTCTATGGCTACACCTTC.

About this clone: Other nucleotide sequences from this sample produce the same CDR3. DNA for the CDR3: TGTGCCAGCAGCCCCCCCTTGACCGGGGAGCTGTTTTTT. It encodes CASSPPLTGELFF. V usage is TRBV7-3 and J usage is TRBJ2-2, with D uncertain. The length of the CDR3 is 13 residues. Deletions cut 5 bases from V and 5 bases from J, with 9 bases between. In germline, CDR1 is SGHTA, CDR2 FQGTGA.

The chain is built from TRBV27 and TRBJ2-7; 10 nucleotides agree with TRBD1. From germline, CDR1 is MNHEY and CDR2 SMNVEV (reference sequence). The CDR3 contains 13 residues. The trim removed 6 bases at V and 4 bases at J, leaving 3 bases unmatched. CDR3 nucleotides: TGTGCCAGCAGCGGGACAGGGGTGTACGAGCAGTACTTC. Encoded protein: CASSGTGVYEQYF.

The sample holds one count of this clone. The rearrangement links TRBV24-1 to TRBJ2-1, with a weak D call TRBD1 (6 bases). The germline V and J ends were trimmed by 7 bases and 14 bases, with 20 bases remaining between them. The length of the CDR3 is 13 residues. Germline CDR1 is KGHDR and CDR2 is SFDVKD. CDR3 in amino acids: CATSPSQGWRKFF. For the CDR3, the DNA is TGTGCCACCAGCCCCTCACAGGGATGGCGGAAGTTCTTC.

This sequence joins TRBV18 and TRBJ1-2; 8 bases align to TRBD1. The J segment lost 0 bases and the V segment lost 3 bases, leaving 12 bases of the junction unmatched. The CDR3 is made up of 18 amino acids. Germline CDR1 and CDR2: KGHSH and LQKENI. In nucleotides, the CDR3 is TGTGCCAGCTCACCCAGAGGACAGGGTGGATATGCTAACTATGGCTACACCTTC. It translates to CASSPRGQGGYANYGYTF.

This rearrangement joins TRBV5-6 to TRBJ1-5; D remains unclear. The ends were cut back, 4 bases at V and 1 base at J, with 9 bases in the middle. The CDR3 has 14 residues. From germline, CDR1 is SGHDT and CDR2 YYEEEE. CDR3 protein: CASSRVESNQPQHF. The CDR3 DNA reads TGTGCCAGCAGCCGGGTGGAAAGCAATCAGCCCCAGCATTTT.

V gene TRBV9 combines with J gene TRBJ2-3, with a tentative D call TRBD1 (6 bases). CDR1 is SGDLS and CDR2 is YYNGEE in the germline V gene. This CDR3 is built from 16 residues. V was pared by 4 bases and J by 3 bases, with 18 bases between. The DNA for the CDR3 is TGTGCCAGCAGCTACTTGACAGGATGGGGGACAGATACGCAGTATTTT. Protein sequence: CASSYLTGWGTDTQYF.

The V and J genes are TRBV12-3 or TRBV12-4 and TRBJ2-7, with D unresolved. The CDR3 has 13 amino acids. Trimming cost V 7 bases and J 2 bases, with 12 bases left between them. This CDR3 is CASTSKLPYEQYF. In nucleotides, the CDR3 is TGTGCCAGCACCTCAAAACTCCCCTACGAGCAGTACTTC.